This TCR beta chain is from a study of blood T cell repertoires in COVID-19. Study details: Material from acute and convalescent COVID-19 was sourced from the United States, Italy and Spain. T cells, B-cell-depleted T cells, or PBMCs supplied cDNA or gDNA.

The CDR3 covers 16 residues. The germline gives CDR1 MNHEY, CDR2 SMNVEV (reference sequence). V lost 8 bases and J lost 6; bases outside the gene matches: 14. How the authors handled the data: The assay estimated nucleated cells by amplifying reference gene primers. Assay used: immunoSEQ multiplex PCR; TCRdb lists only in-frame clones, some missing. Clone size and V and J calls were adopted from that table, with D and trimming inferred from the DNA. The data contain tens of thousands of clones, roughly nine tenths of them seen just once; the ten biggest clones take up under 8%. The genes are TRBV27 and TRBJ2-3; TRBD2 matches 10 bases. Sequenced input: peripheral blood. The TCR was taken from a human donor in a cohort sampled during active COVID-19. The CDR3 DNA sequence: TGTGCCAGCGTCCCGGCGCTAGCGGGAGCGGTGGATACGCAGTATTTT. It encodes CASVPALAGAVDTQYF.